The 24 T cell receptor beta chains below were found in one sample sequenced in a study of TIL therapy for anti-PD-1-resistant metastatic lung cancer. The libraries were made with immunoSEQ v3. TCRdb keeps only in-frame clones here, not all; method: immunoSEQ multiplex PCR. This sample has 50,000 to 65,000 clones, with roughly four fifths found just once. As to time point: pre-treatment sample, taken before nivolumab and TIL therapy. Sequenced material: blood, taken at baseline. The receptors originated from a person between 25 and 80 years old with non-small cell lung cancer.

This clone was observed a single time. CDR3 region: CASRNNQGETQYF. In DNA form, the CDR3 reads TGTGCCAGCCGCAACAATCAAGGAGAGACCCAGTACTTC. The V and J genes are TRBV5-4 and TRBJ2-5; D ambiguous. The CDR3 covers 13 residues. Per germline, CDR1 SGHNT and CDR2 YYREEE (reference sequence). The ends were cut back, 7 bases at V and 4 bases at J, with 14 bases in the middle. Full variable domain (outside the CDR3, taken from reference TRBV5-4 and TRBJ2-5): ETGVTQSPTHLIKTRGQQVTLRCSSQSGHNTVSWYQQALGQGPQFIFQYYREEENGRGNFPPRFSGLQFPNYSSELNVNALELDDSALYLCASRNNQGETQYFGPGTRLLVL.

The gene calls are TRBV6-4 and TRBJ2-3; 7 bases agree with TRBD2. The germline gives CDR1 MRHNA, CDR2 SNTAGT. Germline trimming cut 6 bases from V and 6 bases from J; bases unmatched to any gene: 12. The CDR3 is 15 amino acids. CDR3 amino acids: CASSPSGTKFDTQYF. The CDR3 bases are TGTGCCAGCAGCCCATCCGGGACTAAATTTGATACGCAGTATTTT.

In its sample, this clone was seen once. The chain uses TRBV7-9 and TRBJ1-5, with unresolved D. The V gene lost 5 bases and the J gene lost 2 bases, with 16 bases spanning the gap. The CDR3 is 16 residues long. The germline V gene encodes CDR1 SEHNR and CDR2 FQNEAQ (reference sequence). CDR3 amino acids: CASSTQSGFGNQPQHF. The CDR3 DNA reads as TGTGCCAGCAGCACGCAGTCGGGGTTTGGCAATCAGCCCCAGCATTTT.

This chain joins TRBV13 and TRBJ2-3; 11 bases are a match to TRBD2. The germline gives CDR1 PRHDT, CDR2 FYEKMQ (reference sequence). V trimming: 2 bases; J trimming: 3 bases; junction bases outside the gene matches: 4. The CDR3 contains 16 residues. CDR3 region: CASSLTSGSVTDTQYF. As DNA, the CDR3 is TGTGCCAGCAGCTTAACTAGCGGGAGTGTAACAGATACGCAGTATTTT.

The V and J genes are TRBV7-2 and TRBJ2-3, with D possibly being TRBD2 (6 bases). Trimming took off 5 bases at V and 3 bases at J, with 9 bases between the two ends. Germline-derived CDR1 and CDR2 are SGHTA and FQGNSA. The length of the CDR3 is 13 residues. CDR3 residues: CASSNGGTDTQYF. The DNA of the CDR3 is TGTGCCAGCAGCAACGGGGGAACAGATACGCAGTATTTT.

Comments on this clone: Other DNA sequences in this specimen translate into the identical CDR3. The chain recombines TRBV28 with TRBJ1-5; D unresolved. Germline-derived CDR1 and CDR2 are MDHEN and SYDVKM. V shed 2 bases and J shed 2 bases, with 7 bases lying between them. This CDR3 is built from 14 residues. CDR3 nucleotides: TGTGCCAGCAGTTTAATCCGGGGCAATCAGCCCCAGCATTTT. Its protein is CASSLIRGNQPQHF.

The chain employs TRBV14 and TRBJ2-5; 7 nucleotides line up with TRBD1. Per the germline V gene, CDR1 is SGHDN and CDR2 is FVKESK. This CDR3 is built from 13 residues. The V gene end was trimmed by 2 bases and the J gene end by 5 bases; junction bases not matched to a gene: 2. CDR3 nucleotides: TGTGCCAGCAGCCAAAACAGGGGTGAGACCCAGTACTTC. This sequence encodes CASSQNRGETQYF.

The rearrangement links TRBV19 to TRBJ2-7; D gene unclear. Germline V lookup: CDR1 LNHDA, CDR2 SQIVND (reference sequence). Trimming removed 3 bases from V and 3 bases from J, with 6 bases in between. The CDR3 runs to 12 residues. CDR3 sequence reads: CASSISDYEQYF. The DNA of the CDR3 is TGTGCCAGTAGTATTTCTGACTACGAGCAGTACTTC.

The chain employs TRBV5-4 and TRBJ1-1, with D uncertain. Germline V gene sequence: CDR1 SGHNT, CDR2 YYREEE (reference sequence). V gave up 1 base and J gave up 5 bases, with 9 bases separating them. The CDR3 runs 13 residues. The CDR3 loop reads CASSLFSGTEAFF. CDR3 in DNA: TGTGCCAGCAGCTTGTTTAGTGGTACTGAAGCTTTCTTT.

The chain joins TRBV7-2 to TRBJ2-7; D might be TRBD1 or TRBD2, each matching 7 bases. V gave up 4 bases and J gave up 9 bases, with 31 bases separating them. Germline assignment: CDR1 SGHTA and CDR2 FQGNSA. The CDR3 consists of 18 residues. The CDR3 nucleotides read TGTGCCAGCAGCTCTTCCCCGGGACTAAAAAGGGGGCCGGCCATGCAGTACTTC. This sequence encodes CASSSSPGLKRGPAMQYF.

The CDR3 loop is CASSSRTSGETQYF. CDR3 DNA sequence: TGCGCCAGCAGCTCCCGGACCAGCGGAGAGACCCAGTACTTC. V and J are TRBV4-3 and TRBJ2-5; D possibly corresponds to TRBD2 (5 bases). Germline V gene sequence: CDR1 LGHNA, CDR2 YSLEER. V lost 5 bases, J lost 4 bases, and 14 bases lay in between. This CDR3 spans 14 amino acids.

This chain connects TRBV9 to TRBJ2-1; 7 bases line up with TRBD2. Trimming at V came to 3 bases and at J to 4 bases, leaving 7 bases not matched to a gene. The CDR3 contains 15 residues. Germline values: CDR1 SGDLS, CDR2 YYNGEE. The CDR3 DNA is TGTGCCAGCAGCGCGCGGGGGATAGAGTACAATGAGCAGTTCTTC. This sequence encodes CASSARGIEYNEQFF. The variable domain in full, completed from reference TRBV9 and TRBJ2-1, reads DSGVTQTPKHLITATGQRVTLRCSPRSGDLSVYWYQQSLDQGLQFLIQYYNGEERAKGNILERFSAQQFPDLHSELNLSSLELGDSALYFCASSARGIEYNEQFFGPGTRLTVL.

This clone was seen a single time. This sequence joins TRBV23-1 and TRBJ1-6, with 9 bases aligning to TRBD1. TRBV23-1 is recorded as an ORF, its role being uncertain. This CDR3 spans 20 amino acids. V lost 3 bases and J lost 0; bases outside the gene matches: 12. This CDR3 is CASSHYRDREAHSYNSPLHF. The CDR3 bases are TGCGCCAGCAGTCACTACCGGGACAGGGAGGCCCACTCCTATAATTCACCCCTCCACTTT.

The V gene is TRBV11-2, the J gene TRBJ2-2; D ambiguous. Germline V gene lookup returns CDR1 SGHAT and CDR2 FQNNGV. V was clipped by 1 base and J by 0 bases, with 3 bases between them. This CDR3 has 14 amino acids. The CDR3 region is CASSLGTNTGELFF. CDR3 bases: TGTGCCAGCAGCTTAGGTACGAACACCGGGGAGCTGTTTTTT.

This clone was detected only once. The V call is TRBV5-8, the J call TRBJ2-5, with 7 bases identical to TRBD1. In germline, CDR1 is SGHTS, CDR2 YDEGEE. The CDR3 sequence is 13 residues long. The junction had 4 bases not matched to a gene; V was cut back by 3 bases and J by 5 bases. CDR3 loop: CASSSTGMETQYF. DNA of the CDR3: TGTGCCAGCAGCTCGACAGGGATGGAGACCCAGTACTTC.

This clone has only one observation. The CDR3 spells CASSRTHPTADTQYF. DNA of the CDR3: TGCGCCAGCAGCCGGACACACCCTACCGCAGATACGCAGTATTTT. The rearrangement uses TRBV4-1 and TRBJ2-3; possibly TRBD1 for D (5 bases). The CDR3 runs to 15 residues. Germline V gene sequence: CDR1 MGHRA, CDR2 YSYEKL. V lost 4 bases and J lost 4, with 15 bases in between.

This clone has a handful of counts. CDR3 coding DNA: TGTGCCAGCAGCTTGACAGGGTATAATTCACCCCTCCACTTT. It is translated as CASSLTGYNSPLHF. The V call is TRBV7-3, the J call TRBJ1-6; 7 bases agree with TRBD1. The V gene end was trimmed by 3 bases and the J gene end by 4 bases; junction bases not matched to a gene: 0. The CDR3 is made up of 14 amino acids. The germline V gene encodes CDR1 SGHTA and CDR2 FQGTGA.

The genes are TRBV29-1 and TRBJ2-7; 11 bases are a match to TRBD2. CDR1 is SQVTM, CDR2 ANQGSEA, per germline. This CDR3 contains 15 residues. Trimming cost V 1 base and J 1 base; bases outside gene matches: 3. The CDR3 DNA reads TGCAGCGTTGAAGCCACTAGCGGGAGTTCCTACGAGCAGTACTTC. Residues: CSVEATSGSSYEQYF.

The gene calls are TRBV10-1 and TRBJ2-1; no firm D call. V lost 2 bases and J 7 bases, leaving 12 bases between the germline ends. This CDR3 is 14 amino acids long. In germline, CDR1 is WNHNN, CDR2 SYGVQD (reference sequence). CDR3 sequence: CASSEEQNWNEQFF. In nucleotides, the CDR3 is TGCGCCAGCAGTGAGGAACAGAATTGGAATGAGCAGTTCTTC.

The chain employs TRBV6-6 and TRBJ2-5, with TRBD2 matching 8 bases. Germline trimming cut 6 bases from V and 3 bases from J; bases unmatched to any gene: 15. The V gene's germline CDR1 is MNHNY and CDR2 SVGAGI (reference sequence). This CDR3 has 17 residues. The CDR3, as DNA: TGTGCCAGCAGCCGAATTCGAGCGGGAGAACGAAAAGAGACCCAGTACTTC. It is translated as CASSRIRAGERKETQYF.

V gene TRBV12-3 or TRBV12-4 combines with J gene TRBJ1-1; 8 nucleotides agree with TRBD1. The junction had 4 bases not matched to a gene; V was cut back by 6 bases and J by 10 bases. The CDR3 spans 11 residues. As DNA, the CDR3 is TGTGCCAGCAGCCGAGACAGGGGAGCTTTCTTT. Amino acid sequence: CASSRDRGAFF.

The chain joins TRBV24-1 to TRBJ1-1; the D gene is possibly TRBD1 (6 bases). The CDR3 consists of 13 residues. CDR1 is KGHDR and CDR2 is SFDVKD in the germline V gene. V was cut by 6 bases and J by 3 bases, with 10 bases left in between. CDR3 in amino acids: CATSSEGDTEAFF. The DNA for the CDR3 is TGTGCCACCAGTTCAGAGGGGGACACTGAAGCTTTCTTT.

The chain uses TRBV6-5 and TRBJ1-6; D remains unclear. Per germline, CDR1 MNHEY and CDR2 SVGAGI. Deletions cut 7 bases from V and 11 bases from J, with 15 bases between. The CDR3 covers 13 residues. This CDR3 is CASIGRFMAPLHF. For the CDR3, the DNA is TGTGCCAGCATAGGTCGGTTTATGGCACCCCTCCACTTT.

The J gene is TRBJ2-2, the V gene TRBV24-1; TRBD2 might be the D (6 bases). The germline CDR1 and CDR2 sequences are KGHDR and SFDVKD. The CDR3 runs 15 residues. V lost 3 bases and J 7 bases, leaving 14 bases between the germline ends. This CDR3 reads CATSDPRGGVGELFF. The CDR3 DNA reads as TGTGCCACCAGTGATCCGCGGGGCGGGGTCGGGGAGCTGTTTTTT.